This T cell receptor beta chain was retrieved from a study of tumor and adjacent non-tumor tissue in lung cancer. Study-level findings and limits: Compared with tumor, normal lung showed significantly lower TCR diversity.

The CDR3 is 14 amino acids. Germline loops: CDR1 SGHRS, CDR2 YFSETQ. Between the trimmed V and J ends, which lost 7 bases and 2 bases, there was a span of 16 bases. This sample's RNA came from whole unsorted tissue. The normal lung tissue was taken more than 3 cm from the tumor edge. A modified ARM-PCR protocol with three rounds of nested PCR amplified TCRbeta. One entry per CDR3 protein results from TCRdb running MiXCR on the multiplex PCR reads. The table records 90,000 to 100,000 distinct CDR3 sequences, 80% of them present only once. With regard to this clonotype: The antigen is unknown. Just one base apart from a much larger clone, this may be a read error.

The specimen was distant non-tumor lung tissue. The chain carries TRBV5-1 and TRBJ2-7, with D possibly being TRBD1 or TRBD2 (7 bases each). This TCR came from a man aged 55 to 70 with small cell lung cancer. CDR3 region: CASGESGGAYEQYF. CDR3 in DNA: TGCGCCAGCGGAGAATCAGGGGGGGCCTACGAGCAGTACTTC.